These 17 T cell receptor beta chains share one sample of origin, sequenced in a study of shared clonotypes between healthy human individuals. Profiling relied on immunoSEQ multiplex PCR, and the TCRdb table lists in-frame clones only, not all of them. The profile covers approximately 1,500,000 clones, with 98% appearing a single time and roughly 0.42% taken by the ten largest. Material for sequencing was naive CD4+ T cells sorted from blood. Subset of the sample: CD45RA+ positively selected. Receptors originate from a man younger than 45 in good health.

A few counts support this clone. V usage is TRBV10-2 and J usage is TRBJ1-5; possible D gene TRBD1, 5 bases. The CDR3 is made up of 14 amino acids. Trimming stripped 7 bases from V and 1 base from J, with 11 bases between. Germline CDR1 is WSHSY and CDR2 is SAAADI. The CDR3 DNA reads TGCGCCAGCAAAGACAGTTTAAGCAATCAGCCCCAGCATTTT. It yields the protein CASKDSLSNQPQHF.

The rearrangement links TRBV11-2 to TRBJ2-3, with a tentative D call TRBD2 (5 bases). The germline V gene encodes CDR1 SGHAT and CDR2 FQNNGV. Trimming pared 0 bases from V and 5 bases from J, leaving 15 bases between. The CDR3 runs to 16 residues. The CDR3 protein is CASSLDGRWEIDTQYF. The CDR3, as DNA: TGTGCCAGCAGCTTAGATGGGCGGTGGGAGATAGATACGCAGTATTTT.

V usage is TRBV15 and J usage is TRBJ2-3; unclear D gene. Per germline, CDR1 LNHNV and CDR2 YYDKDF (reference sequence). CDR3 size: 17 residues. V was clipped by 0 bases and J by 4 bases, with 17 bases between them. The CDR3 loop is CATSRDPGHNLPDTQYF. DNA for the CDR3: TGTGCCACCAGCAGAGACCCGGGCCATAACCTACCAGATACGCAGTATTTT. The full variable domain, its missing parts supplied by reference TRBV15 and TRBJ2-3, is DAMVIQNPRYQVTQFGKPVTLSCSQTLNHNVMYWYQQKSSQAPKLLFHYYDKDFNNEADTPDNFQSRRPNTSFCFLDIRSPGLGDTAMYLCATSRDPGHNLPDTQYFGPGTRLTVL.

On this clone: The sample holds other DNA sequences that translate to the same CDR3. The chain employs TRBV14 and TRBJ2-7; D not certain. CDR1 and CDR2 from the germline V gene are SGHDN and FVKESK. The CDR3 length is 12 residues. V dropped 4 bases and J dropped 0 bases, with 4 bases sitting between them. This chain's CDR3 is CASSRNSYEQYF. CDR3 in DNA: TGTGCCAGCAGCCGGAACTCCTACGAGCAGTACTTC.

This chain connects TRBV7-2 to TRBJ2-3; possibly TRBD2 for D (5 bases). V was trimmed by 3 bases and J by 4 bases, leaving 20 bases between them. CDR3 size: 17 residues. Germline assignment: CDR1 SGHTA and CDR2 FQGNSA. CDR3 DNA: TGTGCCAGCAGCTTCCAGCGGCAGACCTTTCTTCCAGATACGCAGTATTTT. Its protein is CASSFQRQTFLPDTQYF.

V gene TRBV5-1 combines with J gene TRBJ2-5, with a weak D call TRBD1 (6 bases). V gave up 1 base and J gave up 1 base, with 14 bases separating them. This CDR3 contains 16 residues. Germline values: CDR1 SGHRS, CDR2 YFSETQ. The CDR3 loop is CASSLRPGQIQETQYF. The CDR3 DNA reads as TGCGCCAGCAGCTTGAGGCCCGGACAGATCCAAGAGACCCAGTACTTC.

The chain uses TRBV7-9 and TRBJ2-5; D is possibly TRBD2 (6 bases). The V end was cut by 4 bases, the J end by 5 bases, with 17 bases between. Germline-derived CDR1 and CDR2 are SEHNR and FQNEAQ (reference sequence). The CDR3 totals 15 residues. The chain's CDR3 is CASSSIGAGGETQYF. The CDR3 coding sequence is TGTGCCAGCAGCTCCATCGGGGCTGGGGGGGAGACCCAGTACTTC.

This clone has just a few counts. The chain combines TRBV19 with TRBJ1-5; the match to TRBD1 covers 7 bases. The CDR3 has 13 residues. Germline V gives CDR1 LNHDA, CDR2 SQIVND (reference sequence). With 4 bases clipped from V and 6 bases from J, the junction kept 3 bases outside the gene matches. The CDR3 DNA sequence: TGTGCCAGTAGTAAAACAGGGGCTCAGCCCCAGCATTTT. Its protein product is CASSKTGAQPQHF.

This clone has only one observation. The V and J genes are TRBV5-1 and TRBJ2-7, with 11 bases identical to TRBD2. Germline V CDR1 and CDR2: SGHRS, YFSETQ. This CDR3 has 15 amino acids. Trimming removed 0 bases from V and 5 bases from J; junction bases left unmatched: 4. The CDR3 DNA reads as TGCGCCAGCAGCTTGGTACTAGCGGGAGAGGACGAGCAGTACTTC. Translating it yields CASSLVLAGEDEQYF.

The gene calls are TRBV7-9 and TRBJ2-3; 13 nucleotides align to TRBD2. The V and J ends lost 1 base and 4 bases, in that order; junction bases with no gene match: 2. The CDR3 spans 16 residues. The germline V gene encodes CDR1 SEHNR and CDR2 FQNEAQ (reference sequence). In DNA, the CDR3 is TGTGCCAGCAGCTTAGGGACTAGCGGGAGTGCAGATACGCAGTATTTT. It codes for CASSLGTSGSADTQYF.

V gene TRBV5-1 combines with J gene TRBJ1-1; D call uncertain. The CDR3 contains 15 residues. Germline V gives CDR1 SGHRS, CDR2 YFSETQ. V dropped 3 bases and J dropped 0 bases, with 12 bases sitting between them. CDR3 sequence (DNA): TGCGCCAGCAGCTCGGGAATAGGACTGAACACTGAAGCTTTCTTT. Protein product: CASSSGIGLNTEAFF.

The V call is TRBV7-2, the J call TRBJ2-3, with D possibly matching TRBD2 (5 bases). V was shortened by 0 bases and J by 2 bases, with 18 bases between the two germline ends. The CDR3 loop spans 18 amino acids. Germline CDR1 is SGHTA and CDR2 is FQGNSA. The CDR3 bases are TGTGCCAGCAGCTTAGCGGGGTTGGGAGTGGGTTACACAGATACGCAGTATTTT. As protein: CASSLAGLGVGYTDTQYF.

The gene calls are TRBV14 and TRBJ2-7, with TRBD2 as a possible D gene (6 bases). Germline loops: CDR1 SGHDN, CDR2 FVKESK. V was cut by 4 bases and J by 3 bases, with 25 bases left in between. CDR3 size: 18 residues. The CDR3 nucleotides read TGTGCCAGCAGCCCACTAACATACAAGGCGGGAAAGTTCTACGAGCAGTACTTC. It is translated as CASSPLTYKAGKFYEQYF.

V and J are TRBV5-6 and TRBJ1-2, with a tentative D call TRBD1 (6 bases). Germline V gene lookup returns CDR1 SGHDT and CDR2 YYEEEE. This CDR3 has 17 amino acids. With 2 bases removed from V and 1 base from J, the gap between germline ends came to 18 bases. The CDR3 is CASSFTIGTRNNYGYTF. CDR3 bases: TGTGCCAGCAGCTTTACTATCGGGACAAGAAATAACTATGGCTACACCTTC.

The V gene is TRBV19, the J gene TRBJ2-3; no definite D call. This CDR3 region has 14 residues. Per germline, CDR1 LNHDA and CDR2 SQIVND (reference sequence). V gave up 4 bases and J gave up 4 bases, with 12 bases separating them. CDR3 sequence: CASSSRNQADTQYF. CDR3 bases: TGTGCCAGTAGTAGCCGGAACCAAGCAGATACGCAGTATTTT.

This clone has just one count. The chain links TRBV25-1 to TRBJ2-2; 7 bases agree with TRBD2. The length of the CDR3 is 17 residues. Germline CDR1 reads MGHDK; CDR2 reads SYGVNS. J lost 3 bases, V lost 11 bases, and 18 bases had no gene match. The CDR3 protein is CAASSINGEGYTGELFF. The CDR3 nucleotides are TGTGCCGCCAGCAGTATTAATGGGGAGGGGTACACCGGGGAGCTGTTTTTT. The full variable domain, completed using reference TRBV25-1 and TRBJ2-2, is EADIYQTPRYLVIGTGKKITLECSQTMGHDKMYWYQQDPGMELHLIHYSYGVNSTEKGDLSSESTVSRIRTEHFPLTLESARPSHTSQYLCAASSINGEGYTGELFFGEGSRLTVL.

This sequence joins TRBV11-2 and TRBJ2-4; D is possibly TRBD1 (6 bases). Deletions cut 3 bases from V and 3 bases from J, with 15 bases between. This CDR3 is built from 16 residues. The V gene's germline CDR1 is SGHAT and CDR2 FQNNGV. CDR3 nucleotides: TGTGCCAGCAGCTTTCGACCCGGGACAAGCAAAAACATTCAGTACTTC. This codes for CASSFRPGTSKNIQYF.